This TCR beta chain was observed in a study of T cells after yellow fever vaccination. Study-wide context: The SMART-Seq v4 Ultra Low Input method served to prepare the low-cell-number fractions.

TCR cDNA, made by 5'RACE template switching, carried an added universal primer site and UMIs. One entry per CDR3 protein, called by TCRdb with MiXCR from the 5' RACE reads. The sample has under 700,000 distinct CDR3 sequences; less than 20% are singletons. The sample holds a few counts of this clonotype. Its antigen is not identified. V shed 8 bases and J shed 7 bases, with 16 bases lying between them. Per germline, CDR1 KGHDR and CDR2 SFDVKD. The CDR3 extends over 14 amino acids. General study results and limits: Compared with primary, the secondary response was weaker and peaked at day 5, not 15. Reappearing after the booster were most of the clones from primary vaccination (around 96% CD4, 85% to 90% CD8).

The receptor was isolated from a man aged 18 to 30 who received the YFV17D yellow fever vaccine. The chain joins TRBV24-1 to TRBJ2-2; D unclear. The input for sequencing was PBMCs, taken 4 to 6 days after the first yellow fever vaccination. For the CDR3, the DNA is TGTGCCACCAAACCGGAAGGGTTCGGCGGGGAGCTGTTTTTT. Translation gives CATKPEGFGGELFF.